This TCR beta chain was sequenced for a study of T cell responses to AZD1222 COVID-19 vaccine. Study summary: Pooling covered second doses at about 4 or about 12 weeks.

CDR3 size: 14 residues. CDR1 is MNHEY, CDR2 SVGEGT, per germline. V lost 6 bases and J 0 bases, leaving 9 bases between the germline ends. The data were produced by immunoSEQ multiplex PCR, yet TCRdb's version contains in-frame clones alone and is incomplete. The data contain about 180,000 clones, 90% of them seen just once; the ten biggest clones take up about 1.6%. In regard to this clone: The target antigen is unknown.

Study conclusions and caveats: Among AZD1222 vaccinees, only 5 to 7 were seropositive at baseline. The peak T cell response came first, and repertoires were sampled only after it.

The sample was peripheral blood, taken on day 0 of AZD1222 vaccination. This TCR was sampled from an adult in good health. J is TRBJ2-4 and V is TRBV6-2 or TRBV6-3; maybe TRBD1 (6 bases). The CDR3 protein is CASSPGVAKNIQYF. As DNA, the CDR3 is TGTGCCAGCAGCCCAGGGGTAGCCAAAAACATTCAGTACTTC.